Each of the 14 T cell receptor beta chains below was sequenced from the same sample in a study of cytomegalovirus exposure and HLA in healthy donors. The primer mix had 60 Vbeta and 13 Jbeta primers. The data were produced by immunoSEQ multiplex PCR, yet TCRdb's version contains in-frame clones alone and is incomplete. Of around 78,000 clones listed, 60% to 85% are singletons. The sample was PBMCs. These receptor sequences come from a male donor in good health and CMV-seronegative.

The chain links TRBV9 to TRBJ2-7; TRBD2 agrees at 14 bases. J lost 3 bases, V lost 4 bases, and 9 bases had no gene match. CDR1 and CDR2 (germline): SGDLS, YYNGEE. This CDR3 is 17 amino acids long. The CDR3 DNA sequence: TGTGCCAGCAGCCCGGGACTAGCGGGAGTTTTAAGCTACGAGCAGTACTTC. Encoded protein: CASSPGLAGVLSYEQYF.

This chain connects TRBV19 to TRBJ1-5; D possibly corresponds to TRBD1 (6 bases). The germline V and J ends were trimmed by 0 bases and 5 bases, with 11 bases remaining between them. The CDR3 has 15 residues. CDR1 and CDR2 from the germline V gene are LNHDA and SQIVND (reference sequence). Here the CDR3 reads CASSIDSDSYQPQHF. The DNA for the CDR3 is TGTGCCAGTAGTATAGATTCGGACAGTTATCAGCCCCAGCATTTT. The entire variable domain, with the rest obtained from reference TRBV19 and TRBJ1-5, is as follows: DGGITQSPKYLFRKEGQNVTLSCEQNLNHDAMYWYRQDPGQGLRLIYYSQIVNDFQKGDIAEGYSVSREKKESFPLTVTSAQKNPTAFYLCASSIDSDSYQPQHFGDGTRLSIL.

This chain links TRBV4-1 with TRBJ1-1, with D perhaps TRBD1 (6 bases). The V end lost 4 bases, the J end lost 5 bases, and 14 bases lay between the germline ends. CDR1 and CDR2 from the germline V gene are MGHRA and YSYEKL. This CDR3 is 14 amino acids long. The CDR3 sequence is CASSRRDTQTEAFF. The CDR3 region has the DNA TGCGCCAGCAGCCGCCGGGACACCCAAACTGAAGCTTTCTTT.

This rearrangement joins TRBV7-9 to TRBJ1-6; 8 nucleotides align to TRBD1. The CDR3 loop spans 14 amino acids. Germline loops: CDR1 SEHNR, CDR2 FQNEAQ (reference sequence). The DNA for the CDR3 is TGTGCGGCGGCAGGGGGCGCGTATAATTCACCCCTCCACTTT. Translating gives CAAAGGAYNSPLHF.

The chain is built from TRBV30 and TRBJ1-2, with a weak D call TRBD1 (6 bases). The CDR3 runs 13 residues. Trimming took off 0 bases at V and 7 bases at J, with 12 bases between the two ends. The germline V gene has CDR1 GTSNPN and CDR2 SVGIG (reference sequence). The CDR3 spells CAWSVLGASGYTF. DNA of the CDR3: TGTGCCTGGAGTGTACTGGGGGCGAGTGGCTACACCTTC.

The rearrangement joins TRBV11-2 to TRBJ2-1, with TRBD1 matching over 8 bases. The CDR3 runs 15 residues. CDR1 and CDR2 from the germline V gene are SGHAT and FQNNGV. The J segment lost 4 bases and the V segment lost 5 bases, leaving 7 bases of the junction unmatched. CDR3 nucleotide sequence: TGTGCCAGCAGCAATAGACAGGGGCCTTACAATGAGCAGTTCTTC. This encodes CASSNRQGPYNEQFF.

Of note for this clone: The junction does not match germline at one end; this may be a read error. The chain carries TRBV5-4 and TRBJ1-2; weak D call: TRBD1 (5 bases). The CDR3 loop spans 12 amino acids. Looked up from germline, CDR1 is SGHNT and CDR2 is YYREEE (reference sequence). In DNA, the CDR3 is TGTGCCAGCAGCTCCCGGGACTATGGCTACCCCTTC. Translated: CASSSRDYGYPF.

The chain has TRBV5-1 and TRBJ2-1, with 8 bases lining up with TRBD1. The V and J ends lost 0 bases and 0 bases, in that order; junction bases with no gene match: 5. The CDR3 sequence is 17 residues long. CDR1 and CDR2 (germline): SGHRS, YFSETQ. The CDR3, as DNA: TGCGCCAGCAGCTTGGGCCGGACAGGGAGCTCCTACAATGAGCAGTTCTTC. Translating it yields CASSLGRTGSSYNEQFF.

In its sample, this clone was seen once. This chain links TRBV28 with TRBJ2-7, with 7 bases identical to TRBD1. Germline V lookup: CDR1 MDHEN, CDR2 SYDVKM. The CDR3 sequence is 17 residues long. With V trimmed by 4 bases and J by 0 bases, 12 bases remained unmatched. The CDR3 sequence is CASSYPLEGAGSYEQYF. CDR3 in DNA: TGTGCCAGCAGTTACCCGCTTGAGGGGGCCGGCTCCTACGAGCAGTACTTC.

The chain is built from TRBV7-8 and TRBJ1-2, with a weak D call TRBD1 (6 bases). Germline loops: CDR1 SGHVS, CDR2 FQNEAQ. CDR3 length: 14 residues. V dropped 2 bases and J dropped 3 bases, with 10 bases sitting between them. Written as DNA, the CDR3 is TGTGCCAGCAGCTTACGCACAGGGCACTATGGCTACACCTTC. The encoded protein is CASSLRTGHYGYTF.

The V gene is TRBV5-1, the J gene TRBJ1-1; no reliable D call. Trimming took off 4 bases at V and 0 bases at J, with 7 bases between the two ends. Per the germline V gene, CDR1 is SGHRS and CDR2 is YFSETQ. The CDR3 has 13 residues. Here the CDR3 reads CASSGNLNTEAFF. CDR3 nucleotide sequence: TGCGCCAGCAGCGGTAACTTGAACACTGAAGCTTTCTTT.

This sequence joins TRBV2 and TRBJ2-1; D unresolved. With 6 bases removed from V and 5 bases from J, the gap between germline ends came to 8 bases. Germline CDR1 and CDR2: SNHLY and FYNNEI. The CDR3 runs 12 residues. The CDR3 nucleotides read TGTGCCAGCAGGGCCCTAGACAATGAGCAGTTCTTC. Translated, it gives CASRALDNEQFF.

The chain recombines TRBV7-2 with TRBJ2-3; D gene ambiguous. Germline assignment: CDR1 SGHTA and CDR2 FQGNSA. CDR3 length: 14 amino acids. Trimming removed 5 bases from V and 0 bases from J, with 9 bases in between. The CDR3 DNA sequence: TGTGCCAGCAGCCTATCGATAAGCACAGATACGCAGTATTTT. Translating gives CASSLSISTDTQYF.

This clone was seen a few times. The J gene is TRBJ1-1, the V gene TRBV14, with D possibly TRBD1 on 6 matching bases. Germline CDR1 and CDR2: SGHDN and FVKESK. The CDR3 is 16 residues long. V lost 4 bases to trimming and J lost 2 bases, with 17 bases between them. The CDR3 is CASSPRFTGSNTEAFF. CDR3 sequence (DNA): TGTGCCAGCAGCCCAAGATTCACAGGGTCCAACACTGAAGCTTTCTTT. The whole variable domain, filled in from reference TRBV14 and TRBJ1-1, reads EAGVTQFPSHSVIEKGQTVTLRCDPISGHDNLYWYRRVMGKEIKFLLHFVKESKQDESGMPNNRFLAERTGGTYSTLKVQPAELEDSGVYFCASSPRFTGSNTEAFFGQGTRLTVV.